The 22 T cell receptor beta chains listed next were all sequenced from one sample in a study of blood T cell repertoires in COVID-19. This table comes from immunoSEQ multiplex PCR, and its TCRdb copy is limited to in-frame clones, with some not included. The sample contains some 410,000 clones, roughly 90% of which appear only once. The sequenced sample was PBMCs or T cells enriched from blood (not recorded which). The receptors derive from a woman aged 25 to 39 with acute COVID-19.

The chain couples TRBV3-1 (or the pseudogene TRBV3-2) to TRBJ1-1; 10 bases are a match to TRBD1. Germline CDR1 is LGHDT and CDR2 is YNNKEL (reference sequence). V trimming: 4 bases; J trimming: 5 bases; junction bases outside the gene matches: 7. The CDR3 covers 15 residues. This CDR3 reads CASSRLGTGETEAFF. DNA for the CDR3: TGTGCCAGCAGCCGCCTTGGGACAGGGGAGACTGAAGCTTTCTTT.

Only a few counts were recorded for this clone. The chain joins TRBV20-1 to TRBJ1-2; 12 nucleotides align to TRBD1. Unmatched junction bases numbered 3, after V lost 3 bases and J lost 4 bases. The CDR3 is made up of 14 amino acids. Germline CDR1 DFQATT, CDR2 SNEGSKA (reference sequence). Here the CDR3 reads CSASGTGGAYGYTF. The CDR3 coding sequence is TGCAGTGCTAGTGGGACAGGGGGCGCCTATGGCTACACCTTC.

This clone occurred once. The gene calls are TRBV6-1 and TRBJ1-5, with D perhaps matching TRBD1 (6 bases). Germline V lookup: CDR1 MNHNS, CDR2 SASEGT. The V and J ends lost 2 bases and 9 bases respectively, with 17 bases between them. The CDR3 spans 15 residues. The CDR3 spells CASSESRTVKTPQHF. The CDR3, as DNA: TGTGCCAGCAGTGAATCTAGGACAGTCAAGACGCCCCAGCATTTT.

The chain combines TRBV4-1 with TRBJ1-4; D is unresolved. Germline lookup yields CDR1 MGHRA and CDR2 YSYEKL. The CDR3 has 18 amino acids. Between the trimmed V and J ends, which lost 1 base and 3 bases, there was a span of 18 bases. CDR3 nucleotide sequence: TGCGCCAGCAGCCAAGCCGCTCCGCGGGGAGCATCTAATGAAAAACTGTTTTTT. The encoded protein is CASSQAAPRGASNEKLFF.

This clone was seen a few times. The chain links TRBV10-3 to TRBJ1-1, with a weak D call TRBD1 (6 bases). Per germline, CDR1 ENHRY and CDR2 SYGVKD. This CDR3 is built from 15 residues. Trimming stripped 7 bases from V and 1 base from J, with 16 bases between. The CDR3 DNA follows: TGTGCCATCACCGCCGGGGGGGCTGGGAACACTGAAGCTTTCTTT. Amino acid sequence: CAITAGGAGNTEAFF.

CDR3 nucleotides: TGTGCCAGCAGCGCCCGGACAGAAATGAACACTGAAGCTTTCTTT. Amino acid sequence: CASSARTEMNTEAFF. V usage is TRBV9 and J usage is TRBJ1-1; a possible D gene is TRBD1 (6 bases). CDR3 size: 15 residues. Germline CDR1 and CDR2: SGDLS and YYNGEE. V lost 3 bases, J lost 0 bases, and 12 bases lay in between.

This clone has a single count. The chain uses TRBV13 and TRBJ2-2, with 7 positions matching TRBD2. The J segment lost 0 bases and the V segment lost 11 bases, leaving 9 bases of the junction unmatched. The length of the CDR3 is 15 residues. CDR1 is PRHDT, CDR2 FYEKMQ, per germline (reference sequence). The CDR3 protein is CAGRDSGANTGELFF. CDR3 sequence (DNA): TGTGCCGGGAGAGACAGCGGGGCGAACACCGGGGAGCTGTTTTTT.

The chain recombines TRBV6-4 with TRBJ2-1; 7 nucleotides align to TRBD2. CDR1 and CDR2 (germline): MRHNA, SNTAGT. Trimming removed 6 bases from V and 13 bases from J; junction bases left unmatched: 12. The CDR3 totals 13 residues. CDR3 amino acids: CASSHGWAGEQFF. The CDR3 DNA reads as TGTGCCAGCAGCCACGGGTGGGCGGGGGAACAGTTCTTC.

CDR3 in amino acids: CASSVVGSGGGCQETQYF. The CDR3 nucleotides read TGTGCCAGCAGCGTAGTCGGGAGTGGCGGGGGGTGCCAAGAGACCCAGTACTTC. The chain is built from TRBV9 and TRBJ2-5; 8 bases match TRBD2. The CDR3 sequence is 18 residues long. V was clipped by 0 bases and J by 1 base; unmatched bases: 11. The germline V gene encodes CDR1 SGDLS and CDR2 YYNGEE.

This clone was seen a handful of times. The CDR3, as DNA: TGTGCCAGTAGTATGACAGGGGCGGGTTCTAATGAAAAACTGTTTTTT. Amino acids: CASSMTGAGSNEKLFF. The V call is TRBV19, the J call TRBJ1-4, with TRBD1 matching 8 bases. CDR1 and CDR2 from the germline V gene are LNHDA and SQIVND (reference sequence). The trim removed 3 bases at V and 3 bases at J, leaving 6 bases unmatched. The CDR3 length is 16 residues.

This sequence joins TRBV11-2 and TRBJ1-2, with 8 positions matching TRBD1. The CDR3 runs 14 residues. Germline V gene lookup returns CDR1 SGHAT and CDR2 FQNNGV. The J segment lost 6 bases and the V segment lost 3 bases, leaving 6 bases of the junction unmatched. In DNA form, the CDR3 reads TGTGCCAGCAGCTTGATCCAGGGGGCGAATGGCTACACCTTC. Protein: CASSLIQGANGYTF.

This sequence joins TRBV7-2 and TRBJ1-3; 7 bases agree with TRBD1. This CDR3 is 16 amino acids long. With 5 bases clipped from V and 0 bases from J, the junction kept 7 bases outside the gene matches. CDR1 and CDR2 (germline): SGHTA, FQGNSA. The CDR3 region has the DNA TGTGCCAGCAGCAAAGGAGGGGGCGCCTCTGGAAACACCATATATTTT. Amino acids: CASSKGGGASGNTIYF.

The rearrangement uses TRBV5-1 and TRBJ2-7; D is unresolved. Trimming took off 0 bases at V and 1 base at J, with 14 bases between the two ends. Germline CDR1 is SGHRS and CDR2 is YFSETQ. The CDR3 length is 16 residues. The CDR3 reads CASSLEIAISSYEQYF. For the CDR3, the DNA is TGCGCCAGCAGCTTGGAGATAGCTATTTCATCCTACGAGCAGTACTTC.

This clone was counted a single time. V is TRBV28 and J is TRBJ2-2; 8 nucleotides line up with TRBD2. The germline V gene has CDR1 MDHEN and CDR2 SYDVKM. This CDR3 comprises 15 residues. The junction had 8 bases not matched to a gene; V was cut back by 8 bases and J by 3 bases. CDR3 DNA: TGTGCCAGCCGGGGGGGGCAAGGATACACCGGGGAGCTGTTTTTT. Translated: CASRGGQGYTGELFF.

J is TRBJ1-2 and V is TRBV24-1, with D possibly being TRBD1 (5 bases). The V end was cut by 8 bases, the J end by 8 bases, with 17 bases between. This CDR3 contains 13 residues. The germline CDR1 and CDR2 sequences are KGHDR and SFDVKD. CDR3 DNA: TGTGCCACCAAGGCATCGGGGCGGGGAGGCTACACCTTC. Its translation is CATKASGRGGYTF.

CDR3 protein: CASSSQGMQPQHF. The CDR3 region has the DNA TGTGCCAGCAGTTCACAGGGTATGCAGCCCCAGCATTTT. The genes are TRBV6-5 and TRBJ1-5; possible D gene TRBD1, 6 bases. This CDR3 is built from 13 residues. The V gene's germline CDR1 is MNHEY and CDR2 SVGAGI. With 4 bases removed from V and 7 bases from J, the gap between germline ends came to 11 bases.

CDR3 DNA sequence: TGCGCCAGCAGCCAAGATCAGGGACAGTATGAAGCTTTCTTT. It encodes CASSQDQGQYEAFF. The chain links TRBV4-3 to TRBJ1-1, with 7 positions matching TRBD1. The germline V gene has CDR1 LGHNA and CDR2 YSLEER. J gave up 7 bases and V 0 bases, and 5 bases lay outside the gene matches. There are 14 residues in the CDR3.

This clone was seen more than once but under ten times. This sequence joins TRBV5-1 and TRBJ1-4, with 7 bases aligning to TRBD1. The CDR3 is 20 amino acids. J was trimmed by 0 bases and V by 4 bases; bases with no gene match: 18. CDR1 is SGHRS, CDR2 YFSETQ, per germline. Here the CDR3 reads CASSLRRGQGGSATNEKLFF. In nucleotides, the CDR3 is TGCGCCAGCAGCCTACGCCGGGGGCAGGGGGGATCGGCAACTAATGAAAAACTGTTTTTT.

The chain employs TRBV5-6 and TRBJ1-2; perhaps TRBD1 as D (5 bases). In germline, CDR1 is SGHDT, CDR2 YYEEEE. The CDR3 is made up of 14 amino acids. V lost 1 base and J 5 bases, leaving 12 bases between the germline ends. This CDR3 is CASSLSGLGYGYTF. The CDR3 bases are TGTGCCAGCAGCTTGTCAGGGCTTGGTTATGGCTACACCTTC.

This chain connects TRBV7-6 to TRBJ2-5; 7 nucleotides match TRBD1. The CDR3 contains 16 residues. The V and J ends lost 1 base and 4 bases, in that order; junction bases with no gene match: 9. Looked up from germline, CDR1 is SGHVS and CDR2 is FNYEAQ. CDR3 in amino acids: CASSLGWGNRGETQYF. CDR3 in DNA: TGTGCCAGCAGCTTAGGGTGGGGAAACAGGGGAGAGACCCAGTACTTC.

This clone has just a few counts. The chain has TRBV7-2 and TRBJ2-7, with D possibly matching TRBD2 (5 bases). With 0 bases removed from V and 0 bases from J, the gap between germline ends came to 6 bases. This CDR3 comprises 14 residues. Germline CDR1 is SGHTA and CDR2 is FQGNSA. CDR3 amino acids: CASSLAGGSYEQYF. The CDR3 coding sequence is TGTGCCAGCAGCTTAGCTGGAGGCTCCTACGAGCAGTACTTC.

Comments on this clone: The identical CDR3 is also encoded by other nucleotide sequences in the sample. The chain combines TRBV5-1 with TRBJ1-5; 8 bases agree with TRBD1. Germline V gives CDR1 SGHRS, CDR2 YFSETQ. CDR3 length equals 14 residues. The V gene end was trimmed by 3 bases and the J gene end by 5 bases; junction bases not matched to a gene: 4. Written as DNA, the CDR3 is TGCGCCAGCAGCTCCGGACAGGGCGATCAGCCCCAGCATTTT. It is translated as CASSSGQGDQPQHF.